A selection of T cell receptor beta chains follows, all from one sample in a study of shared clonotypes between healthy human individuals. Some clones are missing from TCRdb's copy, which holds only in-frame ones; the method was immunoSEQ multiplex PCR. Here the sample spans roughly 1 million clones, about 70% being singletons. The specimen sequenced was memory CD4+ T cells sorted from blood. These receptors were taken from a man younger than 30 in good health. Both conserved end residues are part of each CDR3.

J,V,CDR3
TRBJ2-5,TRBV9,CASSVYGQVKETQYF
TRBJ2-7,TRBV21-1,CASSKGCRRLSRTYEQYF
TRBJ2-3,TRBV6-1,CASSLSGGTDTQYF
TRBJ1-6,TRBV19,CAAGIKFSPLHF
TRBJ2-3,TRBV19,CASSTPSGKEDTQYF
TRBJ1-2,TRBV6-5,CASSYSAVSYGYTF
TRBJ2-5,TRBV5-1,CASSLTGRGSETQYF
TRBJ2-5,TRBV2,CASSRGPVVQETQYF
TRBJ2-7,TRBV11-1,CASSSRQARYEQYF
TRBJ2-2,TRBV4-1,CASSQGGGTGELFF
TRBJ2-7,TRBV13,CASSGQEAVEQYF
TRBJ1-1,TRBV5-4,CASSKAGATEAFF
TRBJ1-5,TRBV28,CASSLPSGNQPQHF
TRBJ2-5,TRBV7-2,CASSSQGGAQYF
TRBJ2-3,TRBV7-3,CASSLLGDRETDTQYF
TRBJ2-3,TRBV6-5,CASSRQFTDTQYF
TRBJ2-2,TRBV10-1,CASSEAGGPAGELFF